These 23 T cell receptor beta chains originate from one sample sequenced in a study of Ad26.COV2.S vaccination and SARS-CoV-2 variants. Documented treatment: 19 received Ad26.COV2.S at low or high dose, single or two shots; several received placebo; per-sample allocation not given. Material that was analyzed had been drawn on day 63 after the first vaccine or placebo injection. The repertoire was sequenced with immunoSEQ multiplex PCR; TCRdb's copy has only in-frame clones and lacks some. The repertoire holds approximately 340,000 clones, roughly 84% seen once, with around 3% in the top ten. The sample in question was peripheral blood, obtained in a trial of Ad26.COV2.S vaccine versus placebo. All receptors derive from a person between 18 and 65 years old who received the Ad26.COV2.S COVID-19 vaccine or a placebo.

As concerns this clone: At the DNA level, this CDR3 is encoded by other sequences in the same sample as well. The chain recombines TRBV5-6 with TRBJ1-2; no clear D gene. This CDR3 is built from 13 residues. Trimming stripped 0 bases from V and 2 bases from J, with 5 bases between. Germline V lookup: CDR1 SGHDT, CDR2 YYEEEE. The CDR3 sequence is CASSLGRNYGYTF. The CDR3 DNA reads as TGTGCCAGCAGCTTGGGCAGGAACTATGGCTACACCTTC.

The rearrangement links TRBV29-1 to TRBJ1-1; D not certain. From germline, CDR1 is SQVTM and CDR2 ANQGSEA. V was clipped by 5 bases and J by 10 bases, with 14 bases between them. CDR3 length equals 11 residues. In DNA, the CDR3 is TGCAGCGTTCGAGTCAGCCTTTTAGCTTTCTTT. Amino acid sequence: CSVRVSLLAFF.

This clone appeared once. The rearrangement uses TRBV6-2 or TRBV6-3 and TRBJ1-1; D might be TRBD1 (6 bases). Trimming removed 6 bases at V and 5 bases at J, with 19 bases between. From germline, CDR1 is MNHEY and CDR2 SVGEGT. The CDR3 is 15 residues long. CDR3 loop: CASSLYGQKGTEAFF. Here the CDR3 DNA reads TGTGCCAGCAGCCTTTATGGACAGAAGGGAACTGAAGCTTTCTTT.

This chain connects TRBV6-5 to TRBJ1-5; weak D call: TRBD1 (5 bases). The CDR3 has 13 residues. Per the germline V gene, CDR1 is MNHEY and CDR2 is SVGAGI. The V gene lost 6 bases and the J gene lost 6 bases, with 12 bases spanning the gap. The CDR3 is CASRGRYGQPQHF. The CDR3 nucleotides read TGTGCCAGCAGGGGGCGATACGGTCAGCCCCAGCATTTT.

V usage is TRBV6-1 and J usage is TRBJ2-5; 8 bases match TRBD2. Germline-derived CDR1 and CDR2 are MNHNS and SASEGT. Germline trimming cut 3 bases from V and 7 bases from J; bases unmatched to any gene: 7. This CDR3 is built from 14 residues. The CDR3 DNA sequence: TGTGCCAGCAGTGACCGGGGGGGCCGGTTGACCCAGTACTTC. Its translation is CASSDRGGRLTQYF.

The J gene is TRBJ2-5, the V gene TRBV4-3; 8 bases agree with TRBD2. The germline V gene encodes CDR1 LGHNA and CDR2 YSLEER. The CDR3 is made up of 15 amino acids. Unmatched junction bases numbered 7, after V lost 2 bases and J lost 5 bases. In DNA, the CDR3 is TGCGCCAGCAGCCAAAACCCGGGAGGGGGGGAGACCCAGTACTTC. Its translation is CASSQNPGGGETQYF.

V gene TRBV27 combines with J gene TRBJ1-5; D not resolved. The CDR3 sequence is 14 residues long. The V gene lost 6 bases and the J gene lost 7 bases, with 16 bases spanning the gap. The germline V gene has CDR1 MNHEY and CDR2 SMNVEV (reference sequence). Written as DNA, the CDR3 is TGTGCCAGCAGCCGCGGCGGCCGTGGCCAGCCCCAGCATTTT. Translation gives CASSRGGRGQPQHF.

The chain joins TRBV7-2 to TRBJ2-1; D is ambiguous. The V gene lost 4 bases and the J gene lost 7 bases, with 14 bases spanning the gap. The germline V gene has CDR1 SGHTA and CDR2 FQGNSA. The CDR3 has 14 amino acids. Written as DNA, the CDR3 is TGTGCCAGCAGCTCCCCCCGACTTGTTAATGAGCAGTTCTTC. Translating gives CASSSPRLVNEQFF. The variable domain in full, with the rest retrieved from reference TRBV7-2 and TRBJ2-1, is GAGVSQSPSNKVTEKGKDVELRCDPISGHTALYWYRQSLGQGLEFLIYFQGNSAPDKSGLPSDRFSAERTGGSVSTLTIQRTQQEDSAVYLCASSSPRLVNEQFFGPGTRLTVL.

The genes are TRBV6-2 or TRBV6-3 and TRBJ2-5; 7 nucleotides agree with TRBD1. The CDR3 contains 17 residues. The ends lost 0 bases at V and 0 bases at J; junction bases unmatched: 7. Germline lookup yields CDR1 MNHEY and CDR2 SVGEGT. This chain's CDR3 is CASSYSKQGIYQETQYF. The CDR3 DNA follows: TGTGCCAGCAGTTACTCGAAACAGGGGATATACCAAGAGACCCAGTACTTC.

V gene TRBV5-1 combines with J gene TRBJ2-3; TRBD2 agrees at 9 bases. This CDR3 contains 16 residues. The trim removed 3 bases at V and 2 bases at J, leaving 7 bases unmatched. Germline CDR1 is SGHRS and CDR2 is YFSETQ. The CDR3 DNA reads TGCGCCAGCAGCTCGCTGGGCGGGGGGGCCACAGATACGCAGTATTTT. It encodes CASSSLGGGATDTQYF.

V usage is TRBV3-1 (or the pseudogene TRBV3-2) and J usage is TRBJ2-2; D possibly uses TRBD1 or TRBD2 (5 bases each). The V end was cut by 3 bases, the J end by 4 bases, with 12 bases between. This CDR3 has 15 residues. CDR1 is LGHDT, CDR2 YNNKEL, per germline (reference sequence). CDR3 nucleotides: TGTGCCAGCAGCCAGGGGACGGCGGGCACCGGGGAGCTGTTTTTT. Translated: CASSQGTAGTGELFF.

This chain connects TRBV7-9 to TRBJ2-7; perhaps TRBD1 as D (6 bases). The CDR3 loop spans 15 amino acids. Trimming shortened V by 2 bases and J by 3 bases, and 14 bases separated the two germline ends. From germline, CDR1 is SEHNR and CDR2 FQNEAQ (reference sequence). The CDR3 coding sequence is TGTGCCAGCAGCTTATACGGCAGGGGTGACTACGAGCAGTACTTC. It translates to CASSLYGRGDYEQYF.

The chain uses TRBV2 and TRBJ1-2; tentative D call: TRBD1 (6 bases). Trimming took off 2 bases at V and 4 bases at J, with 8 bases between the two ends. The germline V gene encodes CDR1 SNHLY and CDR2 FYNNEI. The CDR3 has 13 amino acids. CDR3 region: CASSEQGGYGYTF. The CDR3 coding sequence is TGTGCCAGCAGTGAACAAGGGGGCTATGGCTACACCTTC.

The gene calls are TRBV6-1 and TRBJ2-7; TRBD2 aligns across 14 bases. The CDR3 consists of 16 residues. Germline CDR1 is MNHNS and CDR2 is SASEGT. V lost 4 bases and J lost 6; bases outside the gene matches: 8. CDR3 sequence (DNA): TGTGCCAGCAGTGTAACCGGGACTAGCGGGAGATCCGAGCAGTACTTC. This encodes CASSVTGTSGRSEQYF.

CDR3 region: CASSQKLAGGWDTQYF. The CDR3 nucleotides read TGCGCCAGCAGCCAGAAACTAGCGGGAGGGTGGGATACGCAGTATTTT. The chain is built from TRBV4-1 and TRBJ2-3, with 13 bases matching TRBD2. There are 16 residues in the CDR3. CDR1 is MGHRA and CDR2 is YSYEKL in the germline V gene. The J segment lost 6 bases and the V segment lost 3 bases, leaving 6 bases of the junction unmatched.

The rearrangement joins TRBV7-9 to TRBJ1-2, with D unclear. Germline V lookup: CDR1 SEHNR, CDR2 FQNEAQ (reference sequence). V lost 3 bases and J 9 bases, leaving 8 bases between the germline ends. The CDR3 consists of 11 residues. CDR3 sequence reads: CASSLRGSYTF. CDR3 DNA: TGTGCCAGCAGCTTGCGGGGAAGCTACACCTTC.

This clone was seen more than once but under ten times. CDR3 coding DNA: TGTGCCAGCAGTGTGTTGGACAGGGGCACTGAAGCTTTCTTT. Translation: CASSVLDRGTEAFF. The chain recombines TRBV2 with TRBJ1-1; 9 nucleotides align to TRBD1. In germline, CDR1 is SNHLY, CDR2 FYNNEI. CDR3 length equals 14 residues. Trimming cost V 4 bases and J 4 bases; bases outside gene matches: 4.

The J gene is TRBJ2-3, the V gene TRBV21-1; the D segment call TRBD2 is taken from the table without a DNA check. TRBV21-1 is termed a pseudogene. The CDR3 is 17 amino acids. CDR3 nucleotides: TGTGCCAGCAGCAAATACCGACGGAGACCTTACACAGATACGCAGTATTTT. Amino acid sequence: CASSKYRRRPYTDTQYF.

This clone has only one observation. The gene calls are TRBV7-7 and TRBJ2-2; no definite D call. CDR3 length equals 15 residues. V lost 5 bases to trimming and J lost 1 base, with 11 bases between them. Germline CDR1 reads SSHAT; CDR2 reads FNYEAQ (reference sequence). CDR3 amino acids: CASSARFMNTGELFF. The CDR3 DNA is TGTGCCAGCAGCGCCCGCTTTATGAACACCGGGGAGCTGTTTTTT.

This clone has only one observation. This chain links TRBV28 with TRBJ2-7; 8 bases align to TRBD1. Looked up from germline, CDR1 is MDHEN and CDR2 is SYDVKM. The J segment lost 2 bases and the V segment lost 4 bases, leaving 13 bases of the junction unmatched. The CDR3 runs 17 residues. The CDR3, as DNA: TGTGCCAGCAGTTCCTCCTACAGGGGGAGATTACCCTACGAGCAGTACTTC. This translates into CASSSSYRGRLPYEQYF.

V gene TRBV4-3 combines with J gene TRBJ2-2, with D perhaps TRBD1 (6 bases). In germline, CDR1 is LGHNA, CDR2 YSLEER. The CDR3 is 13 residues long. Trimming pared 3 bases from V and 4 bases from J, leaving 6 bases between. CDR3 sequence reads: CASSQDSTGELFF. The CDR3 nucleotides are TGCGCCAGCAGCCAGGACAGCACCGGGGAGCTGTTTTTT.

The chain links TRBV4-1 to TRBJ1-2, with TRBD1 as a possible D gene (6 bases). Trimming stripped 0 bases from V and 4 bases from J, with 18 bases between. In germline, CDR1 is MGHRA, CDR2 YSYEKL. The CDR3 is 17 amino acids. The chain's CDR3 is CASSQEGPTGTPYGYTF. The CDR3, as DNA: TGCGCCAGCAGCCAAGAGGGTCCTACAGGGACCCCCTATGGCTACACCTTC.

The rearrangement links TRBV28 to TRBJ2-7; D uncertain. Germline CDR1 reads MDHEN; CDR2 reads SYDVKM. V was pared by 5 bases and J by 3 bases, with 20 bases between. There are 16 residues in the CDR3. The CDR3 sequence: CASSSRLGPLGYEQYF. The CDR3 DNA sequence: TGTGCCAGCAGTAGTCGCCTCGGCCCCCTGGGCTACGAGCAGTACTTC.